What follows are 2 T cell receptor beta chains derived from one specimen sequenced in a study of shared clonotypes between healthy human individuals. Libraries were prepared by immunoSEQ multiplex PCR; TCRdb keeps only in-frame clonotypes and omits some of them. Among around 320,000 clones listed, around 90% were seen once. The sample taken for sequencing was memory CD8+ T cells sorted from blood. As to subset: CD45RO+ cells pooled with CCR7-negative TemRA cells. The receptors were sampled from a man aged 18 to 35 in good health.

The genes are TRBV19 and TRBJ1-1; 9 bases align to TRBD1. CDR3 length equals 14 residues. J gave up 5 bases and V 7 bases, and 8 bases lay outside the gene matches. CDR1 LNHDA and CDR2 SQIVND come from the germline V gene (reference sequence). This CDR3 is CASTMGQGWTEAFF. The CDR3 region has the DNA TGTGCCAGTACGATGGGACAGGGATGGACTGAAGCTTTCTTT.

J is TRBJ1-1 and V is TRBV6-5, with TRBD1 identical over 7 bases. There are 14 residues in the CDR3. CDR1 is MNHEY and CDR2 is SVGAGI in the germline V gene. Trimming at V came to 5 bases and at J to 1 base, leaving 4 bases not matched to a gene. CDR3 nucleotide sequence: TGTGCCAGCAGTACCGGGACAGAGAACACTGAAGCTTTCTTT. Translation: CASSTGTENTEAFF.